A single sample gave rise to the 14 T cell receptor beta chains below, sequenced in a study of tumor-infiltrating lymphocytes in primary liver carcinoma. Starting from approximately 470 ng of total RNA, TCR beta cDNA was produced with a primer in the constant region. Sequencing libraries for TCR beta derived from three nested multiplex PCR rounds that used slightly modified ARM-PCR. The first two PCR rounds used TRBV1-TRBV30 forward primers with a C-beta reverse primer, around 10 cycles each. MiXCR was run by TCRdb on the multiplex PCR reads, yielding one entry per CDR3 protein. The table has roughly 70,000 distinct CDR3 sequences, 71% seen once. Without any cell sorting, 20-30 mg of bulk tissue yielded co-extracted RNA and DNA. The sequencing input was liver tumor tissue from sampling region 4. The subset was: tumor region T4, right-lateral pole. Receptor source: a man aged 35 to 55 with primary liver carcinoma and hepatitis B virus infection.

The V gene is TRBV7-9, the J gene TRBJ1-2; D not certain. Trimming pared 6 bases from V and 5 bases from J, leaving 22 bases between. CDR3 length equals 16 residues. Germline-derived CDR1 and CDR2 are SEHNR and FQNEAQ (reference sequence). In DNA, the CDR3 is TGTGCCAGCAGGCCCAAGGGCAGACTGTCCCAGTATGGCTACACCTTC. It yields the protein CASRPKGRLSQYGYTF.

This clonotype is judged medium-sized. One base away lies a much larger clone, so this may be a sequencing read error. This chain uses TRBV11-2 with TRBJ2-1; 10 nucleotides line up with TRBD2. CDR1 and CDR2 (germline): SGHAT, FQNNGV. This CDR3 has 15 residues. J was trimmed by 9 bases and V by 5 bases; bases with no gene match: 10. CDR3 nucleotides: TGTGCCAGCAGCCCCCAGCGGGAGGGATGGGGTGAGCAGTTCTTC. Residues: CASSPQREGWGEQFF.

The table lists this clonotype with many counts. J is TRBJ2-1 and V is TRBV30; D is undetermined. CDR1 is GTSNPN, CDR2 SVGIG, per germline (reference sequence). The V gene lost 3 bases and the J gene lost 0 bases, with 12 bases spanning the gap. CDR3 length equals 15 residues. CDR3 DNA sequence: TGTGCCTGGAGGCAGAAAGGAAGCTCCTACAATGAGCAGTTCTTC. This translates into CAWRQKGSSYNEQFF.

For this clonotype: Being one base from a much bigger clone, this may be a read error. This chain connects TRBV2 to TRBJ2-7; no clear D gene. This CDR3 region has 12 residues. Germline lookup yields CDR1 SNHLY and CDR2 FYNNEI. CDR3 coding DNA: TGTGCCAGCAGCGATACCTGGTACGAGCGGTACTTC. Residues: CASSDTWYERYF.

Details on this clonotype: The junction does not match germline at one end; this may be a read error. The gene calls are TRBV6-1 and TRBJ2-4; D might be TRBD1 (6 bases). The CDR3 runs 16 residues. Germline V gene lookup returns CDR1 MNHNS and CDR2 SASEGT. CDR3 amino acids: CASSAAGVFGKNTQYF. The CDR3 DNA is TGTGCCAGCAGTGCCGCAGGGGTGTTCGGCAAAAACACTCAGTACTTC.

As to this clonotype: The junction and the germline gene differ at one end; a read error may be behind it. The chain uses TRBV5-1 and TRBJ1-1, with TRBD1 matching over 9 bases. This CDR3 has 15 amino acids. CDR1 is SGHRS, CDR2 YFSETQ, per germline. CDR3 amino acids: CASSIGQGKNTEDFF. CDR3 DNA sequence: TGCGCCAGCAGCATCGGACAGGGGAAGAACACTGAAGATTTCTTT.

On this clonotype itself: Mismatch with germline at one junction end may stem from a read error. The J gene is TRBJ2-1, the V gene TRBV4-1; D remains ambiguous. This CDR3 is built from 15 residues. Germline V gene lookup returns CDR1 MGHRA and CDR2 YSYEKL. The CDR3: CARSLIPEYGNEQFF. Here the CDR3 DNA reads TGCGCCAGGAGCCTTATCCCGGAGTATGGCAATGAGCAGTTCTTC.

This clonotype was seen a few times. V is TRBV4-2 and J is TRBJ2-7; D unclear. This CDR3 has 12 amino acids. CDR1 and CDR2 from the germline V gene are LGHNA and YNFKEQ. V dropped 11 bases and J dropped 5 bases, with 16 bases sitting between them. The CDR3 DNA follows: TGTGCCGGCTGCCAAGATAGGAACGAGCAGTACTTC. Its protein is CAGCQDRNEQYF.

Of note for this clonotype: The CDR3 ends on some other residue instead of the conserved phenylalanine or tryptophan, so this is likely a read error. The V and J genes are TRBV7-9 and TRBJ1-1, with D uncertain. The CDR3 has 12 residues. Germline V gene sequence: CDR1 SEHNR, CDR2 FQNEAQ (reference sequence). CDR3 coding DNA: TGTACTAGTAGCTTGAGCGAGACTGAAGCTTTCTCT. Translated: CTSSLSETEAFS.

A note on this clonotype: An end of the junction differs from the germline gene, which may be a read error. The chain uses TRBV11-2 and TRBJ2-7, with D possibly TRBD2 on 5 matching bases. This CDR3 contains 15 residues. Germline CDR1 SGHAT, CDR2 FQNNGV. This CDR3 is CASNLESGISGERYF. The DNA for the CDR3 is TGTGCCAGCAACTTAGAGTCCGGGATCTCTGGCGAACGGTACTTC.

Details on this clonotype: This CDR3 fails to terminate in the conserved phenylalanine or tryptophan, so it likely reflects a read error. V is TRBV6-5 and J is TRBJ1-1, with 9 bases fitting TRBD1. J lost 5 bases, V lost 11 bases, and 15 bases had no gene match. The CDR3 length is 15 residues. Germline V gene data show CDR1 as MNHEY and CDR2 as SVGAGI. CDR3: CACGKLQGARTEAFS. CDR3 coding DNA: TGTGCCTGCGGTAAGTTACAGGGGGCGAGGACTGAAGCTTTCTCT.

V and J are TRBV28 and TRBJ1-2; a weak D match, TRBD1 (5 bases). V lost 6 bases and J 5 bases, leaving 16 bases between the germline ends. This CDR3 has 14 amino acids. Looked up from germline, CDR1 is MDHEN and CDR2 is SYDVKM. The CDR3 DNA sequence: TGTGCCAGCAGCCGGCGGGGCGGACCTTATGGCTACACCTTC. Translated: CASSRRGGPYGYTF.

In this sample, this clonotype turned up a few times. The genes are TRBV28 and TRBJ2-7, with 9 bases that match TRBD1. Germline V CDR1 and CDR2: MDHEN, SYDVKM. V lost 7 bases, J lost 7 bases, and 11 bases stayed unmatched. There are 14 residues in the CDR3. Here the CDR3 reads CASNRPGTGKEQYF. The DNA of the CDR3 is TGTGCCAGCAATAGACCCGGGACAGGGAAAGAGCAGTACTTC.

V and J are TRBV29-1 and TRBJ2-2, with D perhaps being TRBD1 or TRBD2 (5 bases each). The CDR3 has 14 amino acids. Germline values: CDR1 SQVTM, CDR2 ANQGSEA. The CDR3 reads CSVLGQGPTGELFF. The CDR3, as DNA: TGCAGTGTCCTCGGTCAGGGACCCACCGGGGAGCTGTTTTTT.